The 28 T cell receptor beta chains presented below share a single source sample, sequenced in a study of tumor-infiltrating lymphocytes in primary liver carcinoma. The study extracted blood RNA from unsorted whole blood and also extracted germline DNA. Priming with a constant-region primer yielded TCR beta cDNA from 450 to 550 ng total RNA. What produced the TCR beta libraries was three nested multiplex PCR rounds using slightly modified ARM-PCR. It was with TRBV1-TRBV30 forward primers and a C-beta reverse primer that the first two PCR rounds were run, at approximately 10 cycles each. In TCRdb, the multiplex PCR reads were re-called with MiXCR into one record per CDR3 protein. The sample yields 330,000 or so distinct CDR3 sequences, less than 75% seen once. Sample: peripheral blood. Source of these receptors: a man in his forties with primary liver carcinoma and hepatitis B virus infection.

About this clonotype itself: Given a much more abundant clone one base away, this may be a read error. This chain connects TRBV12-3 or TRBV12-4 to TRBJ1-1; D is unresolved. CDR3 size: 13 residues. The CDR3, as DNA: TGTGGCAGCAGTTTACCGGGGTACACTGAAGCTTTCTTT. Amino acids: CGSSLPGYTEAFF.

Of note for this clonotype: Compared with germline, one end of the junction differs, possibly owing to a read error. The CDR3 protein is CASFGGPNTETFF. CDR3 bases: TGTGCCAGCTTCGGGGGGCCGAACACTGAAACTTTCTTT. The chain has TRBV6-5 and TRBJ1-1; tentatively, D is TRBD1 (6 bases). This CDR3 has 13 residues. Germline assignment: CDR1 MNHEY and CDR2 SVGAGI.

This clonotype was seen many times. J is TRBJ1-5 and V is TRBV6-5, with D unclear. Germline V CDR1 and CDR2: MNHEY, SVGAGI. The ends were cut back, 3 bases at V and 0 bases at J, with 6 bases in the middle. CDR3 length equals 14 residues. CDR3: CASSYSYSNQPQHF. In nucleotides, the CDR3 is TGTGCCAGCAGTTATTCGTATAGCAATCAGCCCCAGCATTTT.

This clonotype was recorded at least ten times. This chain uses TRBV6-5 with TRBJ2-7, with TRBD1 matching 9 bases. V dropped 6 bases and J dropped 7; count of bases not matched to a gene: 13. The CDR3 runs to 15 residues. Germline CDR1 and CDR2: MNHEY and SVGAGI. The CDR3 protein is CASREERDRVGEQYF. The CDR3 bases are TGTGCCAGCAGAGAAGAAAGGGACAGGGTTGGGGAGCAGTACTTC.

This clonotype came up once. The junction shows a germline mismatch at one end, possibly a read error. This chain joins TRBV11-2 and TRBJ1-4; 7 bases agree with TRBD1. The CDR3 consists of 15 residues. Looked up from germline, CDR1 is SGHAT and CDR2 is FQNNGV. The DNA for the CDR3 is TGTGCCAGCGGCTTAGGGTATAGGGGGCATGAAAAACTGTTTTTT. This encodes CASGLGYRGHEKLFF.

The rearrangement joins TRBV11-2 to TRBJ1-1; D might be TRBD1 (5 bases). The length of the CDR3 is 16 residues. V lost 1 base, J lost 8 bases, and 20 bases lay in between. Germline CDR1 and CDR2: SGHAT and FQNNGV. The CDR3, as DNA: TGTGCCAGCAGCTTAGGGCAGAGGGCGCTGGGGACCGAAGCTTTCTTT. It translates to CASSLGQRALGTEAFF. Full variable domain (remainder filled in from reference TRBV11-2 and TRBJ1-1): EAGVAQSPRYKIIEKRQSVAFWCNPISGHATLYWYQQILGQGPKLLIQFQNNGVVDDSQLPKDRFSAERLKGVDSTLKIQPAKLEDSAVYLCASSLGQRALGTEAFFGQGTRLTVV.

This clonotype showed up just once. The junction and the germline gene differ at one end; a read error may be behind it. V gene TRBV12-3 or TRBV12-4 combines with J gene TRBJ2-3; 8 bases line up with TRBD2. There are 15 residues in the CDR3. The DNA of the CDR3 is TGTGCCAGCACAAAACTAGCGGTAGCCACAGATACGCGGTATTTT. This gives the protein CASTKLAVATDTRYF.

This clonotype was picked up many times. V usage is TRBV4-1 and J usage is TRBJ1-1; 7 bases match TRBD1. V lost 2 bases and J lost 4; bases outside the gene matches: 10. The CDR3 has 16 residues. Germline V CDR1 and CDR2: MGHRA, YSYEKL. The CDR3 is CASSQLAAAGGTEAFF. The CDR3 DNA is TGCGCCAGCAGCCAATTGGCAGCGGCAGGGGGCACTGAAGCTTTCTTT.

V and J are TRBV11-2 and TRBJ2-3, with TRBD2 matching 7 bases. Germline CDR1 and CDR2: SGHAT and FQNNGV. There are 16 residues in the CDR3. V trimming: 4 bases; J trimming: 6 bases; junction bases outside the gene matches: 13. The CDR3 protein is CASSSPGLSGVDTQYF. CDR3 sequence (DNA): TGTGCCAGCAGCTCCCCGGGACTATCGGGAGTGGATACGCAGTATTTT.

In its sample, this clonotype was seen once. This chain joins TRBV6-5 and TRBJ2-2, with D possibly being TRBD1 (5 bases). V dropped 2 bases and J dropped 9 bases, with 19 bases sitting between them. CDR1 and CDR2 from the germline V gene are MNHEY and SVGAGI. This CDR3 is 16 amino acids long. Written as DNA, the CDR3 is TGTGCCAGCAGTTACGGGGCGGTTGGGTGGGCCAGGGAGCTGTTTTTT. Protein: CASSYGAVGWARELFF.

The chain employs TRBV2 and TRBJ1-3, with D perhaps TRBD1 (5 bases). Germline assignment: CDR1 SNHLY and CDR2 FYNNEI. V was pared by 7 bases and J by 2 bases, with 12 bases between. This CDR3 region has 14 residues. The CDR3 DNA follows: TGTGCCAGCAAGCCGGAAGGGGCTGGAAACACCATATATTTT. Its translation is CASKPEGAGNTIYF.

With respect to this clonotype: The junction differs from germline at one of its ends, possibly a read error. V usage is TRBV11-2 and J usage is TRBJ2-7; D is undetermined. This CDR3 region has 13 residues. Looked up from germline, CDR1 is SGHAT and CDR2 is FQNNGV. This CDR3 is CASSSNQSYEQNF. The DNA for the CDR3 is TGTGCTAGCAGCTCCAACCAGAGCTACGAGCAGAACTTC.

This clonotype turned up a few times. V and J are TRBV4-1 and TRBJ1-5; D unresolved. Germline-derived CDR1 and CDR2 are MGHRA and YSYEKL. The V gene lost 0 bases and the J gene lost 7 bases, with 7 bases spanning the gap. This CDR3 contains 13 residues. The CDR3 nucleotides read TGCGCCAGCAGCCAAGACGGTGGGCAGCCCCAGCATTTT. Residues: CASSQDGGQPQHF.

As concerns this clonotype: A clone one base away is much larger, so this may be a read error. Here the CDR3 omits its conserved ending phenylalanine or tryptophan, so a read error is the likely source. V and J are TRBV6-6 and TRBJ2-4; 7 bases line up with TRBD1. CDR3 length: 15 amino acids. V was pared by 4 bases and J by 7 bases, with 10 bases of the junction left unmatched. Germline V gene lookup returns CDR1 MNHNY and CDR2 SVGAGI (reference sequence). The CDR3: CASSSSDLQGNIQYL. The CDR3, as DNA: TGTGCCAGCAGTTCCTCGGACTTACAGGGGAACATTCAGTACCTC.

Many counts were recorded for this clonotype. V gene TRBV6-5 combines with J gene TRBJ1-1, with D uncertain. Between the trimmed V and J ends, which lost 6 bases and 6 bases, there was a span of 8 bases. Per the germline V gene, CDR1 is MNHEY and CDR2 is SVGAGI. CDR3 length equals 11 residues. Here the CDR3 reads CASRGMAEAFF. The CDR3 coding sequence is TGTGCCAGCAGGGGAATGGCTGAAGCTTTCTTT.

The table lists this clonotype with many counts. The chain links TRBV10-3 to TRBJ2-3; 10 bases match TRBD2. Trimming took 0 bases from V and 5 from J; bases not matched to a gene: 11. The CDR3 covers 18 residues. Germline CDR1 and CDR2: ENHRY and SYGVKD. CDR3 nucleotides: TGTGCCATCAGTGAGTCGATGAGTCTAGCGGGAGTGGTAGATACGCAGTATTTT. Its protein is CAISESMSLAGVVDTQYF.

Concerning this clonotype itself: The junction differs from germline at one of its ends, possibly a read error. The chain recombines TRBV12-3 or TRBV12-4 with TRBJ1-2; 7 positions match TRBD1. The CDR3 loop spans 15 amino acids. The CDR3, as DNA: TGTGCCGGCAGTACTACCGGGACAGACTACAACGGCTACACCTTC. Amino acids: CAGSTTGTDYNGYTF.

Regarding this clonotype: Germline and junction disagree at one end, which may indicate a read error. This sequence joins TRBV7-2 and TRBJ2-2, with D perhaps assigned TRBD1 or TRBD2 (5 bases each). The CDR3 sequence is 14 residues long. The germline CDR1 and CDR2 sequences are SGHTA and FQGNSA. In nucleotides, the CDR3 is TGTGCCAACAGCCTTCTTCAGGGAGTCGGGGAGCTGTTTTTT. Amino acid sequence: CANSLLQGVGELFF. Full variable domain (remainder filled in from reference TRBV7-2 and TRBJ2-2): GAGVSQSPSNKVTEKGKDVELRCDPISGHTALYWYRQSLGQGLEFLIYFQGNSAPDKSGLPSDRFSAERTGGSVSTLTIQRTQQEDSAVYLCANSLLQGVGELFFGEGSRLTVL.

This clonotype has more than one count but fewer than ten. The J gene is TRBJ1-4, the V gene TRBV6-6, with D perhaps matching TRBD1 (6 bases). The ends were cut back, 2 bases at V and 9 bases at J, with 16 bases in the middle. The CDR3 totals 15 residues. The germline V gene has CDR1 MNHNY and CDR2 SVGAGI (reference sequence). CDR3 in amino acids: CASSYPGQRVQKLFF. The CDR3 DNA reads TGTGCCAGCAGTTACCCGGGACAAAGAGTCCAAAAACTGTTTTTT.

In regard to this clonotype: A read error is possible here, since a much larger clone lies one base away. The chain couples TRBV6-2 or TRBV6-3 to TRBJ2-7; D is possibly TRBD1 (5 bases). Germline CDR1 reads MNHEY; CDR2 reads SVGEGT. The CDR3 has 15 amino acids. Here the CDR3 DNA reads TGTTCCAGCAGTTCCCACTTGGGGCGAGCCTACGAGCAGTACTTC. Translating gives CSSSSHLGRAYEQYF.

This clonotype was recorded many times. V usage is TRBV6-5 and J usage is TRBJ2-4; 9 bases match TRBD2. The germline V gene has CDR1 MNHEY and CDR2 SVGAGI. The V and J ends lost 6 bases and 1 base, in that order; junction bases with no gene match: 7. This CDR3 region has 16 residues. The CDR3 reads CASREAGGPAKNIQYF. CDR3 in DNA: TGTGCCAGCAGAGAAGCGGGAGGACCTGCCAAAAACATTCAGTACTTC.

Of note for this clonotype: The junction and the germline gene differ at one end; a read error may be behind it. The chain links TRBV29-1 to TRBJ2-3; TRBD2 matches 8 bases. This CDR3 has 14 amino acids. Germline V gene data show CDR1 as SQVTM and CDR2 as ANQGSEA. The CDR3 DNA follows: TGCAGCGCTGATTACGGGAGGGCCGTAGATACGCATTATTTT. This sequence encodes CSADYGRAVDTHYF.

The chain uses TRBV28 and TRBJ2-7; D gene unclear. The CDR3 is 12 amino acids. V was trimmed by 2 bases and J by 4 bases, leaving 6 bases between them. CDR1 and CDR2 (germline): MDHEN, SYDVKM. In DNA, the CDR3 is TGTGCCAGCAGTTTACAAATTTACGAGCAGTACTTC. It encodes CASSLQIYEQYF.

This chain uses TRBV28 with TRBJ1-2, with 9 bases identical to TRBD1. Germline V lookup: CDR1 MDHEN, CDR2 SYDVKM. This CDR3 is 14 amino acids long. Losses at the gene ends were 5 bases for V and 6 bases for J; bases not matched to a gene: 7. This CDR3 is CASSAWTGDDGYTF. The CDR3 DNA follows: TGTGCCAGCAGTGCCTGGACAGGGGACGATGGCTACACCTTC.

This clonotype rates as medium-sized (0.01 to 0.1%). V and J are TRBV29-1 and TRBJ2-5; a weak D match, TRBD1 (5 bases). Germline CDR1 is SQVTM and CDR2 is ANQGSEA. V lost 4 bases and J 2 bases, leaving 11 bases between the germline ends. The CDR3 is 13 residues long. The CDR3 sequence: CSVGLGQQETQYF. The CDR3 DNA reads TGCAGCGTTGGGCTCGGACAACAAGAGACCCAGTACTTC.

The genes are TRBV5-1 and TRBJ2-7, with D uncertain. V lost 0 bases and J 2 bases, leaving 9 bases between the germline ends. This CDR3 has 14 residues. Germline V CDR1 and CDR2: SGHRS, YFSETQ. The CDR3: CASSLEEVTYEQYF. Here the CDR3 DNA reads TGCGCCAGCAGCTTGGAAGAGGTTACCTACGAGCAGTACTTC. The entire variable domain, with the rest obtained from reference TRBV5-1 and TRBJ2-7, is as follows: KAGVTQTPRYLIKTRGQQVTLSCSPISGHRSVSWYQQTPGQGLQFLFEYFSETQRNKGNFPGRFSGRQFSNSRSEMNVSTLELGDSALYLCASSLEEVTYEQYFGPGTRLTVT.

Turning to this clonotype: A much more abundant neighbour one base away suggests this may be a read error. Because it lacks the conserved phenylalanine or tryptophan at the end, this CDR3 is likely a read error. This rearrangement joins TRBV4-1 to TRBJ2-2, with 11 nucleotides matching TRBD2. This CDR3 has 17 amino acids. Germline assignment: CDR1 MGHRA and CDR2 YSYEKL. The J segment lost 5 bases and the V segment lost 1 base, leaving 6 bases of the junction unmatched. DNA for the CDR3: TGCGCCAGCAGCCAAGCAACCGGGACTAGCGGTACCGGGGAGCTGTTTTCT. Its protein is CASSQATGTSGTGELFS.

The chain is built from TRBV30 and TRBJ1-4; D is unresolved. Trimming left V 0 bases short and J 3 bases short, with 8 bases between. CDR1 and CDR2 from the germline V gene are GTSNPN and SVGIG (reference sequence). This CDR3 is 14 amino acids long. Written as DNA, the CDR3 is TGTGCCTGGAGTGTACAGTCAGCTAATGAAAAACTGTTTTTT. This gives the protein CAWSVQSANEKLFF.